The present entry profiles one T cell receptor (beta chain) with its context. Participants had their cohort set by participant-reported clinical history. Cohort 3 recovered donors had two negative PCRs, clearance, or symptom resolution. The data derive from a study of blood T cell repertoires in COVID-19. Across the whole study: Sample material is recorded as cDNA or gDNA derived from T cells, B-cell-depleted T cells, or PBMCs.

Some clones are missing from TCRdb's copy, which holds only in-frame ones; the method was immunoSEQ multiplex PCR. This table has about 160,000 clones, 84% appearing once. CDR3 size: 13 residues. Germline lookup yields CDR1 LGHNT and CDR2 FRNRAP. The ends were cut back, 8 bases at V and 3 bases at J, with 11 bases in the middle. The sequence came from a woman aged 45 to 65 who had recovered from COVID-19. The chain couples TRBV12-5 to TRBJ1-5, with D possibly TRBD1 on 6 matching bases. The sample consisted of PBMCs or T cells enriched from blood (not recorded which). The CDR3 nucleotides are TGTGCTAGTAGTCAGGGGTTCAATCAGCCCCAGCATTTT. Protein sequence: CASSQGFNQPQHF.